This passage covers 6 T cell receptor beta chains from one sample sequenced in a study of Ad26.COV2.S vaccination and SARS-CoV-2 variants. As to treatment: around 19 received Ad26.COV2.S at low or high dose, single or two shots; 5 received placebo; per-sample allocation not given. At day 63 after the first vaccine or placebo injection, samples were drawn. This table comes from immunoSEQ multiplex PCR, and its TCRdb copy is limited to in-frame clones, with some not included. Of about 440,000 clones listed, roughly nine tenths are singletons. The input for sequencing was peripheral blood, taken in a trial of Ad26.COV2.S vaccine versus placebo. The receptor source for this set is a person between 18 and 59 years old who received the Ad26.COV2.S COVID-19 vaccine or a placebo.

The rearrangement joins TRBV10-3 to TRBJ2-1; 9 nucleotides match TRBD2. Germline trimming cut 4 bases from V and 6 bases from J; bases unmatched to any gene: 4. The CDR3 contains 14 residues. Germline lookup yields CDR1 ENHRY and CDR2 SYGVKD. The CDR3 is CAISGPLAGNEQFF. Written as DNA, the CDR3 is TGTGCCATCAGTGGCCCACTAGCGGGCAATGAGCAGTTCTTC.

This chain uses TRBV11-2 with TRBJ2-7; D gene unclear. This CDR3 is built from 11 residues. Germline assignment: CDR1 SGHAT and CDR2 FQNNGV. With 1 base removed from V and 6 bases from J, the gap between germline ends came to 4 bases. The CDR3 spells CASSLVREQYF. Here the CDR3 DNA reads TGTGCCAGCAGCTTAGTGCGCGAGCAGTACTTC.

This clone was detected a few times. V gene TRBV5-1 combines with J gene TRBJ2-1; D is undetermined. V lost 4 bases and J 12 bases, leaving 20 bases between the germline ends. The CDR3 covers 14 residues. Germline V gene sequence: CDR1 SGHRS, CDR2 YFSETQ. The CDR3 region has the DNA TGCGCCAGCAGCCCCGACGGACGGAGTAGGGTGCAGTTCTTC. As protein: CASSPDGRSRVQFF.

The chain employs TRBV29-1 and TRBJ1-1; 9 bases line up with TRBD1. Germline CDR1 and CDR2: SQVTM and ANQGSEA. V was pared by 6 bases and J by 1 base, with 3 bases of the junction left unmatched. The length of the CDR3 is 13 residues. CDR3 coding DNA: TGCAGCGTATGGACAGGGGCGAACACTGAAGCTTTCTTT. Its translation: CSVWTGANTEAFF.

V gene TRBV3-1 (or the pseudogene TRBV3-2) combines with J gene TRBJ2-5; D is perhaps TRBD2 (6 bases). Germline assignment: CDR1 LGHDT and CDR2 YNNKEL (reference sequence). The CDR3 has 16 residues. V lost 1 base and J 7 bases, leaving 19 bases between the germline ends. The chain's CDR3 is CASSQGPLGGGGTQYF. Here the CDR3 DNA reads TGTGCCAGCAGCCAAGGGCCCCTGGGGGGAGGTGGGACCCAGTACTTC.

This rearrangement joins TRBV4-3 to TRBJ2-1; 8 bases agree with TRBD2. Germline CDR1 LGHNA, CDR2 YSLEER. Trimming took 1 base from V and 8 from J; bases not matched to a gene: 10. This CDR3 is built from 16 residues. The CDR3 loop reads CASSQGPSGSPDEQFF. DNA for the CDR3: TGCGCCAGCAGCCAAGGTCCGAGCGGGAGCCCCGATGAGCAGTTCTTC.